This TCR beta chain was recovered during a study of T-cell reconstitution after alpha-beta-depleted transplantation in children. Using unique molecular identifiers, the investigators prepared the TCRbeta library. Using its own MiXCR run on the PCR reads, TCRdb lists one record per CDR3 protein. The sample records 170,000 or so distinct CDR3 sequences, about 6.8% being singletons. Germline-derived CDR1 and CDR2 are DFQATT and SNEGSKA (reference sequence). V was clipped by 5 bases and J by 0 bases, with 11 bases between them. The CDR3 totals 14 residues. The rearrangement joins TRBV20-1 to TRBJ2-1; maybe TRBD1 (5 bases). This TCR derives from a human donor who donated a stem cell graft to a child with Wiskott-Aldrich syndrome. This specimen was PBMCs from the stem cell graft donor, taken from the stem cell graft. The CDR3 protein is CSAPRQSSYNEQFF. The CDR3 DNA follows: TGCAGTGCTCCGAGACAGAGCTCCTACAATGAGCAGTTCTTC.